The 3 T cell receptor beta chains reported below all come from one sample, sequenced in a study of cytomegalovirus exposure and HLA in healthy donors (dated by TCRdb to 2016 to 2017). The library came from the immunoSEQ multiplex PCR assay. For the multiplex PCR, a mixture combining 60 forward primers for TCR Vbeta segments and 13 reverse primers for TCR Jbeta segments was used. TCRdb limited this immuneACCESS table to in-frame rearrangements with V and J called. A share of clones is missing; checked studies link under half to unresolved V genes, and the rest is unexplained. Across this sample there are roughly 140,000 clones, with around three fifths seen only once. The top ten hold approximately 2.9% of the sample. Sequencing input: PBMCs. The receptor source for this set is a woman aged 30 to 39 in good health and CMV-seropositive.

The rearrangement joins TRBV7-9 to TRBJ2-5; 10 positions match TRBD1. The germline V gene has CDR1 SEHNR and CDR2 FQNEAQ (reference sequence). There are 15 residues in the CDR3. The trim removed 7 bases at V and 4 bases at J, leaving 9 bases unmatched. The CDR3 sequence is CASKLYDRGRETQYF. CDR3 nucleotide sequence: TGTGCCAGCAAATTATACGACAGGGGGCGAGAGACCCAGTACTTC.

The chain uses TRBV27 and TRBJ2-1; 7 nucleotides match TRBD2. The CDR3 runs to 15 residues. Germline CDR1 reads MNHEY; CDR2 reads SMNVEV (reference sequence). Trimming cost V 4 bases and J 7 bases; bases outside gene matches: 10. The CDR3 DNA sequence: TGTGCCAGCAGTTCTCTATTACTAGCGCCTAATGAGCAGTTCTTC. The encoded protein is CASSSLLLAPNEQFF.

The chain couples TRBV10-1 to TRBJ1-5, with D unresolved. Trimming shortened V by 3 bases and J by 6 bases, and 6 bases separated the two germline ends. Germline V gene data show CDR1 as WNHNN and CDR2 as SYGVQD (reference sequence). This CDR3 spans 12 amino acids. The CDR3 region has the DNA TGCGCCAGCAGTGAACGGGGTCAGCCCCAGCATTTT. It translates to CASSERGQPQHF.